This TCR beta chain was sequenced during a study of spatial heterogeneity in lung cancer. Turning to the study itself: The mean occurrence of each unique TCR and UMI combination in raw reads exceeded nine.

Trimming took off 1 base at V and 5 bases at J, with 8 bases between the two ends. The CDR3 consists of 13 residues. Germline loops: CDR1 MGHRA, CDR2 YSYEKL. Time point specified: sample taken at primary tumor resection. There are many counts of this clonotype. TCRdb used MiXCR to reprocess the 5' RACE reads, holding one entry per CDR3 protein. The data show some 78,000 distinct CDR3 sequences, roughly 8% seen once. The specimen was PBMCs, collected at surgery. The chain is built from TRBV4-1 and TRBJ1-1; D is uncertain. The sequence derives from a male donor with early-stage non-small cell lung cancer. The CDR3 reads CASSQGVHTEAFF. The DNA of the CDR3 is TGCGCCAGCAGCCAAGGAGTGCATACTGAAGCTTTCTTT.